The rows below give T cell receptor beta chains drawn from one sample of a study of blood T cells in healthy people across ages. TCRdb independently ran MiXCR on the 5' RACE reads; one entry per CDR3 protein. Altogether about 780,000 distinct CDR3 sequences are present, around 45% being singletons, with the ten largest covering roughly 18%. Sequenced: blood. These receptors were collected from a man at least 80 years old in good health. The conserved cysteine and the conserved F or W are not part of the CDR3 here. Where a row states a size, it is once, few, many or the class of an expanded clone; other rows omit it.

V: TRBV20-1; size: .; CDR3: SARPSGGVSGTQY
V: TRBV12-3/TRBV12-4; size: many; CDR3: ASTRYGSYEQY
V: TRBV5-5; size: .; CDR3: ASSFNGEGARNYGYT
V: TRBV28; size: .; CDR3: ASSLLGIEQY
V: TRBV12-3/TRBV12-4; size: many; CDR3: ASSGDRDYRHTQY
V: TRBV1; size: .; CDR3: TSSQATGGEYRAKNIQY
V: TRBV4-3; size: .; CDR3: ASSQGSDTNYEQY
V: TRBV7-9; size: few; CDR3: ASSLEQWNEQF
V: TRBV6-2/TRBV6-3; size: .; CDR3: ASSTPARGGTDTQY
V: TRBV29-1; size: .; CDR3: SVHRTGGPNTEAF
V: TRBV5-1; size: .; CDR3: ASSRETGQTFYEQY
V: TRBV20-1; size: few; CDR3: SANTGGVQPQH
V: TRBV11-2; size: .; CDR3: ASGLRRGTEAF
V: TRBV20-1; size: .; CDR3: SARQRGDNEQF
V: TRBV18; size: .; CDR3: ASSSRDRVVDTQY
V: TRBV5-1; size: .; CDR3: ASSLEGGLPDTQY
V: TRBV7-2; size: few; CDR3: ASSPGGGPREQF
V: TRBV5-6; size: few; CDR3: ASGRTATNEKLF
V: TRBV10-2; size: many; CDR3: ASSGTGGWETQY
V: TRBV7-2; size: many; CDR3: ASSLTGESSYEQY
V: TRBV7-9; size: few; CDR3: ASSFAHIRGARGANVLT
V: TRBV24-1; size: few; CDR3: ATSDQRQGQETQY
V: TRBV7-9; size: .; CDR3: ASTRTGTGTEAF
V: TRBV4-2; size: .; CDR3: ASSHSRGEGQPQH
V: TRBV20-1; size: .; CDR3: SARTSGSGSYEQY
V: TRBV12-3/TRBV12-4; size: .; CDR3: ASSITSGTTWGEQF
V: TRBV6-6; size: .; CDR3: ASSYAGQPQH
V: TRBV7-2; size: few; CDR3: ASRYNLAGGPYEQY
V: TRBV7-2; size: .; CDR3: ASSSDISGPPLH
V: TRBV9; size: many; CDR3: ASSVVGRRDTQY
V: TRBV28; size: many; CDR3: ASSKSRQGPKNIQY
V: TRBV20-1; size: once; CDR3: SARDPNNNELF
V: TRBV20-1; size: .; CDR3: SAMLPKDIQY
V: TRBV20-1; size: once; CDR3: SVAPTSGSKEAYNEQF
V: TRBV20-1; size: .; CDR3: SARDFDRYTYEQY
V: TRBV12-3/TRBV12-4; size: .; CDR3: ASTTGSQETQY
V: TRBV29-1; size: few; CDR3: SVADEQF
V: TRBV6-5; size: .; CDR3: ASSPTGTGGEKLF
V: TRBV20-1; size: .; CDR3: SAPGHSTDTQY
V: TRBV20-1; size: few; CDR3: SANRRQGKETRY
V: TRBV20-1; size: once; CDR3: SASDRTSGSPGPNEQY
V: TRBV20-1; size: .; CDR3: SAEPRSGRNTIY
V: TRBV29-1; size: .; CDR3: SFHRGQGETQY
V: TRBV20-1; size: few; CDR3: SGALAGGSNEQF
V: TRBV13; size: few; CDR3: ASSLRRGWGVDTQY
V: TRBV18; size: .; CDR3: ASSPPGGATGYGYT
V: TRBV5-1; size: few; CDR3: ASSLKGQTSGKSGEQY
V: TRBV20-1; size: .; CDR3: SASGTGVGEQF
V: TRBV5-8; size: .; CDR3: TSSFRRGPPDTQY
V: TRBV20-1; size: .; CDR3: SARDPGQGHEKLF
V: TRBV15; size: .; CDR3: ATSRDQAGLAF
V: TRBV6-1; size: few; CDR3: ASSDRGNYGYT
V: TRBV20-1; size: .; CDR3: SASGTGYNEQF
V: TRBV7-2; size: .; CDR3: ASSSPTDRSSYEQY
V: TRBV12-3/TRBV12-4; size: .; CDR3: ASSLSGGAPEQY
V: TRBV29-1; size: few; CDR3: SVGEGIYEQY
V: TRBV25-1; size: .; CDR3: ASSDKANEQF
V: TRBV11-2; size: few; CDR3: ASRLTTGGLNEQY
V: TRBV27; size: .; CDR3: ASNPRTGGYNEQF